What follows describes a single T cell receptor (beta chain). In this sample, this clonotype turned up a few times. The antigen it recognizes is unknown. Base qualities are missing; no much larger clone stands one base away. The data belong to a study of blood T cells in healthy people across ages (dated by TCRdb to the mid-2010s). Regarding the research as a whole: Template switching captured roughly one uniquely barcoded TCR beta cDNA molecule per two T cells in model experiments. The study measured age-related changes in TCR beta repertoire diversity using deep sequencing normalized with unique cDNA molecular identifiers. Four age groups were formed from the donors: young (average roughly 16 years), middle-aged (more than 35), aged (roughly 59) and long-lived (about 75). To avoid experimental bias, donors of different ages were distributed randomly across sequencing lanes. For two donors (one aged 18 to 29 and one aged 80 or older), the study analyzed two additional independent replicas of 1 million unique cDNA reads from the same blood draw. Broader findings and caveats from the paper: Compared with the aged group, the long-lived group had more naive CD4+ T cells, fewer expanded clones and increased TCR diversity, a pattern suggesting age selection. Estimates of total diversity based on one million sequenced T cells were regarded as lower bounds and as underestimates. The percentage of naive T cells measured by flow cytometry correlated strongly with observed TCR beta diversity. Because the CMV infection status of the donors was unknown, age-related changes in expanded clonotypes may potentially have been confounded. Observed TCR beta diversity per million T cells fell roughly linearly with age, and a significant reduction was already apparent by age around 40. Since profiling was done on bulk unsorted PBMCs, naive and antigen-experienced compartments could not be conclusively compared.

CDR1 and CDR2, per the germline V gene, are SGHTA and FQGNSA. The CDR3 starts with the cysteine, ends with the phenylalanine, and has 16 residues. The only DNA kept is the CDR3, 48 bases in frame from the first base. Between the V and J ends, shortened by 5 bases and 7 bases respectively, the junction contains 20 bases. The 35 to 40 donors, aged 6 to 90 years, were systemically healthy Caucasian individuals from Russia. Each donor gave 8.5 to 10 milliliters of peripheral blood, collected into EDTA-treated Vacutainer tubes. PBMCs were isolated by Ficoll-Paque density-gradient centrifugation, with at least 6 million obtained per sample. Total RNA, at least 5.5 micrograms per sample, was extracted from PBMCs with Trizol reagent. Naive CD45RAhigh/CD27high T cell percentages were measured by flow cytometry on a PBMC aliquot from every donor. The library was built by means of 5' RACE. The sequencing machine was an Illumina HiSeq 2500. A second roughly 6 to 12 cycle PCR used a sample-barcoded 5' primer and a J-beta primer mix. A unique molecular identifier was introduced onto each TCR beta cDNA molecule by a template-switch 5' adaptor carrying 12 random nucleotides. At least 2.5 million CDR3-containing paired-end reads were obtained from each sample. All of the RNA was converted into first-strand cDNA using the Mint cDNA synthesis kit, with a TRBC-specific oligonucleotide serving as the primer. All cDNA was treated with uracil-DNA glycosylase and then went through a first 18-cycle PCR with the universal primers M1SS and BC2_uni_R. The authors' pipeline ran thus. For normalization, 1 million high-quality reads, each with a distinct molecular identifier, were randomly selected from each sample. Instead of being binned into consensus sequences, reads that shared molecular identifiers were thrown out. CDR3 identification, clonotype clustering and error correction used MiTCR with a Q25 quality threshold and the strictest error-elimination algorithm. A nonparametric unseen species model with Euler transformation was used to estimate a lower bound on total TCR beta diversity. The public reads were quality trimmed at Q25 with fastp and then assembled into clones with MiXCR by TCRdb, keeping productive beta chains. Records with the same CDR3 protein are collapsed into one entry carrying the most frequent genes and DNA. TCRdb, not the original authors, processed these V and J calls. Here the sample has 650,000 to 700,000 distinct CDR3 sequences; about 32% occur a single time. Of the sample, 15% to 17% is held by the ten largest clones.

The rearrangement joined TRBV7-2 to TRBJ1-4, with no confident D gene call. Sample: blood. This clonotype originated in a woman aged 80 or older in good health. Donor details come from another sample of the same person, matched by shared clones. The CDR3 protein sequence reads: CASSPGVRGKGEKLFF. The nucleotides are TGTGCCAGCAGCCCGGGCGTCCGGGGTAAAGGTGAAAAACTGTTTTTT.